This TCR beta chain came from a study of cytomegalovirus exposure and HLA in healthy donors. Whole-study results and caveats: For most TCR sequences rarity was the rule, although some public TCRs occurred in many donors.

The table lists this clone with a few counts. Its antigen is currently unknown. CDR3 length equals 16 residues. The germline CDR1 and CDR2 sequences are MNHNY and SVGAGI (reference sequence). J gave up 0 bases and V 6 bases, and 8 bases lay outside the gene matches. PCR amplification relied on 60 Vbeta primers (plus 13 Jbeta primers). TCRdb's table, derived via immunoSEQ multiplex PCR, lists solely in-frame clones and lacks some. The table has around 160,000 clones, around 80% seen once; the top ten hold about 7.7%. The sequence came from a woman between 40 and 55 years old in good health and CMV-seropositive. V and J are TRBV6-6 and TRBJ1-3, with 7 bases that match TRBD1. Sample: PBMCs. Here the CDR3 reads CASSPLDRASGNTIYF. In nucleotides, the CDR3 is TGTGCCAGCAGCCCTTTAGACAGGGCCTCTGGAAACACCATATATTTT.